These T cell receptor beta chains were read from a single sample in a study of T cell repertoires in cytomegalovirus infection. One entry per CDR3 protein results from TCRdb running MiXCR on the reads. This table holds 250,000 to 300,000 distinct CDR3 sequences, roughly 26% found once. The sequenced sample consisted of PBMCs. The receptors stem from a human donor in good health (CMV status not recorded). Some clones in this sample may be carry-over from other donors' samples. Both conserved end residues are part of each CDR3. Each record gives: CDR3 protein, CDR3 DNA, D gene, V gene, J gene, clone size. D genes are given only for firm matches. Clone size appears in some rows only: once, few, many, or a class for an expanded clone.

CASTRGGGRAGELFF	TGTGCCAGCACCCGGGGCGGCGGGAGGGCCGGGGAGCTGTTTTTT	TRBD2	TRBV25-1	TRBJ2-2	-
CASSARGGQGNQPQHF	TGTGCCAGCAGCGCAAGAGGCGGGCAAGGCAATCAGCCCCAGCATTTT	-	TRBV7-2	TRBJ1-5	-
CASSLNQGGYGYTF	TGTGCCAGCAGCTTAAATCAGGGCGGCTATGGCTACACCTTC	-	TRBV7-3	TRBJ1-2	few
CSARSGSSYNEQFF	TGCAGTGCTCGGAGCGGGAGCTCCTACAATGAGCAGTTCTTC	TRBD2	TRBV20-1	TRBJ2-1	few
CASSQGSPNTEAFF	TGCGCCAGCAGCCAAGGATCGCCTAACACTGAAGCTTTCTTT	-	TRBV4-1	TRBJ1-1	few
CASSPRDRGYEQYF	TGTGCCAGCAGCCCCCGGGACAGGGGCTACGAGCAGTACTTC	TRBD1	TRBV7-2	TRBJ2-7	many
CASSIGATGGDTQYF	TGTGCCAGTAGTATCGGGGCGACAGGGGGAGATACGCAGTATTTT	TRBD1	TRBV19	TRBJ2-3	few
CASSLRIAGGHNEQFF	TGTGCCAGCAGCTTGCGTATAGCGGGAGGCCACAATGAGCAGTTCTTC	TRBD2	TRBV11-2	TRBJ2-1	few
CASTLGRPNTGELFF	TGTGCCAGCACCCTGGGACGGCCGAACACCGGGGAGCTGTTTTTT	-	TRBV6-1	TRBJ2-2	many
CASSLAVTGQNYGYTF	TGTGCCAGCAGCTTAGCAGTAACAGGGCAAAACTATGGCTACACCTTC	-	TRBV7-2	TRBJ1-2	many
CASSDSSITGELFF	TGTGCCAGCAGCGACAGTAGTATCACCGGGGAGCTGTTTTTT	-	TRBV11-3	TRBJ2-2	-
CASRRDADGAQHF	TGTGCCAGCAGACGGGACGCCGACGGGGCCCAGCATTTT	-	TRBV6-1	TRBJ1-5	many
CASSLGTGGINQPQHF	TGTGCCAGCAGCTTGGGAACAGGGGGTATCAATCAGCCCCAGCATTTT	TRBD1	TRBV7-9	TRBJ1-5	-
CAISELDEQYF	TGTGCCATCAGTGAGTTGGACGAGCAGTACTTC	-	TRBV10-3	TRBJ2-7	few
CASWDRGHQETQYF	TGTGCCAGCTGGGACAGGGGGCACCAAGAGACCCAGTACTTC	TRBD1	TRBV11-2	TRBJ2-5	many
CASSLGPGQYF	TGTGCCAGCAGTCTCGGACCCGGACAGTACTTC	-	TRBV6-1	TRBJ2-7	many
CASSSDSGISNQPQHF	TGTGCCAGCAGTTCGGACTCGGGAATAAGCAATCAGCCCCAGCATTTT	-	TRBV2	TRBJ1-5	-
CASSNRNALGSGNTIYF	TGTGCCAGTAGTAACCGGAACGCATTAGGCTCTGGAAACACCATATATTTT	-	TRBV19	TRBJ1-3	-
CATNGQSRDGSYEQYF	TGTGCCACGAACGGACAGTCCCGAGATGGCTCCTACGAGCAGTACTTC	-	TRBV11-2	TRBJ2-7	many
CASSLEARGGPYEQYF	TGTGCCAGCAGCTTAGAGGCGCGGGGGGGACCCTACGAGCAGTACTTC	TRBD2	TRBV7-2	TRBJ2-7	many